This TCR beta chain came from a study of T cell repertoires in cytomegalovirus infection (dated by TCRdb to between 2017 and 2020). General notes on the study: The HLA type of each donor mattered for the analysis, because public TCR beta signatures pointed to carriage of CMV infection along with the matching HLA type.

Summary of the overall study and its limitations: In both this cohort and an independent cohort of under 450 donors, the cumulative frequency of public TCR beta family members distinguished carriers of CMV infection plus the relevant HLA type. In the ex vivo response, HLA-C-restricted CMV-specific TCR beta clonotypes were dominant, and in two of eight donors the single most frequent clonotype came from this HLA-C-restricted group.

These reads were obtained on an Illumina HiSeq 1500. TCRdb redid the processing of the public reads, applying fastp at Q25 and MiXCR, and retained in-frame beta chains. All rows with the same CDR3 protein become a single entry with the most common DNA and genes. This sample holds some 200,000 distinct CDR3 sequences; approximately 20% were observed only once. Jointly, the top ten make up less than 3% of the sample. In regard to this clonotype: The antigen it binds to is not known. It has no much larger one-base neighbor in the sample; base qualities were not kept.

Sequenced: PBMCs. This clonotype was obtained from a human donor in good health (CMV status not recorded). Some clones in this sample may be carry-over from other donors' samples.

The sequenced DNA: TGTGCCAGCAGTTACGGCAGTAATTCACCCCTCCACTTT. It specifies CASSYGSNSPLHF. In this chain, TRBV6-6 is recombined with TRBJ1-6; no D gene can be assigned with confidence. V lost 2 bases and J lost 6 bases; the stretch between them is 5 bases long. The cysteine opens and the phenylalanine closes a CDR3 of 13 amino acids. CDR3 DNA is the only sequence kept; it has 39 bases, read in frame from the first base. According to the germline V gene (reference sequence), CDR1 reads MNHNY and CDR2 reads SVGAGI.